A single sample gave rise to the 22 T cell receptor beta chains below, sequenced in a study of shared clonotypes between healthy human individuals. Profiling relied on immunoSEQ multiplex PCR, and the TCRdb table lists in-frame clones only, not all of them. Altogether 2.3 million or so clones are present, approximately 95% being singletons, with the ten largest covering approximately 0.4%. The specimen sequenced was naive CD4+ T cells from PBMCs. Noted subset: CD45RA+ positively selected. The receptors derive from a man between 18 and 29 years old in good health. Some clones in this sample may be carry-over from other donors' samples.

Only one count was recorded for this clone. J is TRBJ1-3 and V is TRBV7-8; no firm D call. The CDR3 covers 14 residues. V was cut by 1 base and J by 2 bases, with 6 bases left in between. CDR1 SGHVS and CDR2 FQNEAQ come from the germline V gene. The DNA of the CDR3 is TGTGCCAGCAGCTTAGGCGGGGCTGGAAACACCATATATTTT. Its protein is CASSLGGAGNTIYF.

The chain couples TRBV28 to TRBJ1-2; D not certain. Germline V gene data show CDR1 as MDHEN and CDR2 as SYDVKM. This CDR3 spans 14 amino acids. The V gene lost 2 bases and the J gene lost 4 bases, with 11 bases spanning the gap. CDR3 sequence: CASSLVWGSYGYTF. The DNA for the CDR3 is TGTGCCAGCAGTTTAGTTTGGGGTTCCTATGGCTACACCTTC.

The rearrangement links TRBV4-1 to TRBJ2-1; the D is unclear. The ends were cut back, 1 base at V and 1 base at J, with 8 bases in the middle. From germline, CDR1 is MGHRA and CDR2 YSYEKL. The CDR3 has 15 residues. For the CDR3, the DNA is TGCGCCAGCAGCCAAGGGCGGCTGTCCTACAATGAGCAGTTCTTC. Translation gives CASSQGRLSYNEQFF.

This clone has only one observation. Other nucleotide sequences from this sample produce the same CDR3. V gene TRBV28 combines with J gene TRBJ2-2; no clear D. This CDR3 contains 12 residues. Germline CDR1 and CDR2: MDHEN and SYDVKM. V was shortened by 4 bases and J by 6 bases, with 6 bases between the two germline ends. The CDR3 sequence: CASSSPPGELFF. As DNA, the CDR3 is TGTGCCAGCAGTTCTCCTCCCGGGGAGCTGTTTTTT. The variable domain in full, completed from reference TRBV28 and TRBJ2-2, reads DVKVTQSSRYLVKRTGEKVFLECVQDMDHENMFWYRQDPGLGLRLIYFSYDVKMKEKGDIPEGYSVSREKKERFSLILESASTNQTSMYLCASSSPPGELFFGEGSRLTVL.

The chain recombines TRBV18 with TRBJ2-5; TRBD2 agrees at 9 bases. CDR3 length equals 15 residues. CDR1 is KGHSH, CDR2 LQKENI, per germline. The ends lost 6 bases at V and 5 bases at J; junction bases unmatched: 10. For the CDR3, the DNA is TGTGCCAGCTCGCCGGTAGCGGGAGATGGGGAGACCCAGTACTTC. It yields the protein CASSPVAGDGETQYF.

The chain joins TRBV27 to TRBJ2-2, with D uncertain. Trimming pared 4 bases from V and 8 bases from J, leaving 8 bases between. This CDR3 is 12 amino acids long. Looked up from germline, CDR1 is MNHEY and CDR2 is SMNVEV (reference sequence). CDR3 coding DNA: TGTGCCAGCAGTTCTCCCTTAGGGGAGCTGTTTTTT. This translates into CASSSPLGELFF.

In DNA form, the CDR3 reads TGCGCCAGCAGCGGACTAGCGGGAGCGCGCGAGGAGACCCAGTACTTC. It yields the protein CASSGLAGAREETQYF. V gene TRBV5-1 combines with J gene TRBJ2-5; 13 bases are a match to TRBD2. V shed 4 bases and J 5 bases; nucleotides not matched to a gene: 8. This CDR3 spans 16 amino acids. CDR1 is SGHRS, CDR2 YFSETQ, per germline.

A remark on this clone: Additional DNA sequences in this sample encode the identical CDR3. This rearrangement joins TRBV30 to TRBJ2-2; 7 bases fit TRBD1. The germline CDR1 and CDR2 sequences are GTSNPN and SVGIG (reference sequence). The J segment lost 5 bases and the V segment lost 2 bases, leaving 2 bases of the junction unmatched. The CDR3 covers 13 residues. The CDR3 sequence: CAWSRQGTGELFF. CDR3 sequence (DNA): TGTGCCTGGAGTAGACAGGGAACCGGGGAGCTGTTTTTT.

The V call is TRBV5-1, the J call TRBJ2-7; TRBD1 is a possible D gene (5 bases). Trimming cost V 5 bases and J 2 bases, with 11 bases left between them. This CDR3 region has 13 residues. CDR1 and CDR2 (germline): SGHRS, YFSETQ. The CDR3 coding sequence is TGCGCCAGCAGACTGGACATAGCCTACGAGCAGTACTTC. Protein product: CASRLDIAYEQYF.

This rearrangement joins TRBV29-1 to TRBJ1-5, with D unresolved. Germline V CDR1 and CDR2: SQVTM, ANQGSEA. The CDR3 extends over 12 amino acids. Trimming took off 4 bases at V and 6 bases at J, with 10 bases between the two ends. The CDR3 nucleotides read TGCAGCGTTGGTAACGGTTTTCAGCCCCAGCATTTT. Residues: CSVGNGFQPQHF.

As DNA, the CDR3 is TGTGCCAGCAGCGCCGAGGGGCTCGGGTATCAGCCCCAGCATTTT. The encoded protein is CASSAEGLGYQPQHF. This sequence joins TRBV9 and TRBJ1-5, with D perhaps TRBD1 (5 bases). V was cut by 3 bases and J by 5 bases, with 15 bases left in between. In germline, CDR1 is SGDLS, CDR2 YYNGEE. This CDR3 region has 15 residues.

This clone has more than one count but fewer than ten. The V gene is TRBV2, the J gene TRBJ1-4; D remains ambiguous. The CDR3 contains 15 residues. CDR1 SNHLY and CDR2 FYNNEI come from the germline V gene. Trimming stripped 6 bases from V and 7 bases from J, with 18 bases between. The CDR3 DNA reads TGTGCCAGCAGCGGTGGGCCACAGCCTCCTGAAAAACTGTTTTTT. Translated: CASSGGPQPPEKLFF.

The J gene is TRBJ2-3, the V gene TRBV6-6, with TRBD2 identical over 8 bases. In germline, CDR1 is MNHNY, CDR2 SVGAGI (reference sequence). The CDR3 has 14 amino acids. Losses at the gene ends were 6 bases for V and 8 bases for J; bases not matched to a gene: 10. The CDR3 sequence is CASSHGTAGGTQYF. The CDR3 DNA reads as TGTGCCAGCAGCCACGGGACCGCGGGGGGTACGCAGTATTTT.

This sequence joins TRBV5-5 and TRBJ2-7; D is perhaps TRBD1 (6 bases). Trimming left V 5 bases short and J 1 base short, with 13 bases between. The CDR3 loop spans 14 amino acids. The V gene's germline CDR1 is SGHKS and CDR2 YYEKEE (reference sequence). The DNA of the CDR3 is TGTGCCAGCAGGAAACAGGGTTCGTCCTACGAGCAGTACTTC. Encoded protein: CASRKQGSSYEQYF.

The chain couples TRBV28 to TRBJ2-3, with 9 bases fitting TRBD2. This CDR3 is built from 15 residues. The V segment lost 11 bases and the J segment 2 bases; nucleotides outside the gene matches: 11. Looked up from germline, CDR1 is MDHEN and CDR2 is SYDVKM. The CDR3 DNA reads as TGTGCCGCCATCTCTGGCGGGAGGGCCACAGATACGCAGTATTTT. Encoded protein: CAAISGGRATDTQYF.

The CDR3 loop reads CASSPNRVAAMNTEAFF. Written as DNA, the CDR3 is TGTGCCAGCTCACCAAACAGGGTTGCGGCAATGAACACTGAAGCTTTCTTT. This chain links TRBV18 with TRBJ1-1, with D tentatively TRBD1 (6 bases). The CDR3 is made up of 17 amino acids. The V gene lost 2 bases and the J gene lost 0 bases, with 16 bases spanning the gap. The germline gives CDR1 KGHSH, CDR2 LQKENI.

The CDR3 protein is CASSRDRGGTINEKLFF. CDR3 sequence (DNA): TGTGCCAGCAGCCGAGACAGGGGAGGTACAATTAATGAAAAACTGTTTTTT. The chain carries TRBV5-8 and TRBJ1-4; TRBD1 matches at 8 bases. The CDR3 is made up of 17 amino acids. Unmatched junction bases numbered 12, after V lost 4 bases and J lost 4 bases. CDR1 SGHTS and CDR2 YDEGEE come from the germline V gene.

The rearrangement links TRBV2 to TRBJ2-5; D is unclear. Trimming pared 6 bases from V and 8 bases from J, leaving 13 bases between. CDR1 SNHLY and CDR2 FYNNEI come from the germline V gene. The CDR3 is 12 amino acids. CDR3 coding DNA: TGTGCCAGCAGAGAGGTCCAGTCAACCCAGTACTTC. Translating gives CASREVQSTQYF.

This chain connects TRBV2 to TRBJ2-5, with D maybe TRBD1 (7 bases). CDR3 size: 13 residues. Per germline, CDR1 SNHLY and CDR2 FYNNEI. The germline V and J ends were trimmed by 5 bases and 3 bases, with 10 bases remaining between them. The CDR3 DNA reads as TGTGCCAGCAGTCTCAGGGGGGAAGAGACCCAGTACTTC. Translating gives CASSLRGEETQYF.

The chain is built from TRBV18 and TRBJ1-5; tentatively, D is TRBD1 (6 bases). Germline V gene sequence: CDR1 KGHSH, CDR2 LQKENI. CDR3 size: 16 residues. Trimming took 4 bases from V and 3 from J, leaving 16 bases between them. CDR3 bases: TGTGCCAGCTCACTAGGGACAATAACGCCCAATCAGCCCCAGCATTTT. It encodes CASSLGTITPNQPQHF.

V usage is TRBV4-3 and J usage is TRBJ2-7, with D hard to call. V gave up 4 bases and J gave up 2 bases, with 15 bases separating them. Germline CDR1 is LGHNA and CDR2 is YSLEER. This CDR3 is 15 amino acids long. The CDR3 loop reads CASSLTDGLTYEQYF. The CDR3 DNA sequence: TGCGCCAGCAGCCTAACGGACGGTTTGACCTACGAGCAGTACTTC.

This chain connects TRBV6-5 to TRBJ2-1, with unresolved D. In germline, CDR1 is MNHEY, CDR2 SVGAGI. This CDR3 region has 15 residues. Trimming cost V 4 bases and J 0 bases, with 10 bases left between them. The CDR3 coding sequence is TGTGCCAGCAGTTCCCTTGGTCCCTCCTACAATGAGCAGTTCTTC. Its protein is CASSSLGPSYNEQFF.